This TCR beta chain was captured by sequencing in a study of shared clonotypes between healthy human individuals. The germline V and J ends were trimmed by 7 bases and 5 bases, with 21 bases remaining between them. CDR1 and CDR2 from the germline V gene are MDHEN and SYDVKM. The CDR3 has 16 amino acids. Using immunoSEQ multiplex PCR, the repertoire was profiled, and TCRdb retains in-frame clones only, with some absent. The table records millions of clones, roughly 94% of them present only once. Sequenced input: naive CD4+ T cells sorted from blood. Subset specified: CD45RA+ positively selected. The J gene is TRBJ2-1, the V gene TRBV28; the D gene is possibly TRBD2 (5 bases). The sequence was obtained from a man between 18 and 35 years old in good health. The DNA of the CDR3 is TGTGCCAGCAATAGGTTGGTCGGTCCCGGGGACAATGAGCAGTTCTTC. It is translated as CASNRLVGPGDNEQFF.